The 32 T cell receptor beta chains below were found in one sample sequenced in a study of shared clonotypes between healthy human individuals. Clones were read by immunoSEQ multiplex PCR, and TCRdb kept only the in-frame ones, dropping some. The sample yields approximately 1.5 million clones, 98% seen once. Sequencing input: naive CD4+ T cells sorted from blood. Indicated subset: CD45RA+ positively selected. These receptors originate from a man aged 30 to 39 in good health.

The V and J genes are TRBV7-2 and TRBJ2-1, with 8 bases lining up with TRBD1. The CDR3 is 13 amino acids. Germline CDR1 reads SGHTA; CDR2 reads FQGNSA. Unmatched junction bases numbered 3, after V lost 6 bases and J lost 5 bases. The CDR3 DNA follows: TGTGCCAGCAGGGGGACAGGAAACAATGAGCAGTTCTTC. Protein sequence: CASRGTGNNEQFF.

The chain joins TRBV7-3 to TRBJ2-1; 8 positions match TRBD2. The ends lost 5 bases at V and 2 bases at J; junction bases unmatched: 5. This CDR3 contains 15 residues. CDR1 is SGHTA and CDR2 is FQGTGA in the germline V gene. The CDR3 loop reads CASSRTSGPYNEQFF. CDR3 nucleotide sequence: TGTGCCAGCAGCCGAACTAGCGGCCCCTACAATGAGCAGTTCTTC. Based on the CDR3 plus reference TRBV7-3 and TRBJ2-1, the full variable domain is GAGVSQTPSNKVTEKGKYVELRCDPISGHTALYWYRQSLGQGPEFLIYFQGTGAADDSGLPNDRFFAVRPEGSVSTLKIQRTERGDSAVYLCASSRTSGPYNEQFFGPGTRLTVL.

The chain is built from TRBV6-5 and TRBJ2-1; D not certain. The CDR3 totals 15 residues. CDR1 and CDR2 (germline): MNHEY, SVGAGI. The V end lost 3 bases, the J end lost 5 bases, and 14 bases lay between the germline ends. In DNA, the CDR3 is TGTGCCAGCAGTTATAGAAGCGCGAGCCACAATGAGCAGTTCTTC. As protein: CASSYRSASHNEQFF.

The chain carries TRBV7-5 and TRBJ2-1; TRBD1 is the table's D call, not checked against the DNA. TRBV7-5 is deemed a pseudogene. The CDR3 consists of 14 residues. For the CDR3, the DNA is TGTGTCAGAAGCTTAGATTGCTGGGGGCATGAGCAGTTCTTC. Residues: CVRSLDCWGHEQFF.

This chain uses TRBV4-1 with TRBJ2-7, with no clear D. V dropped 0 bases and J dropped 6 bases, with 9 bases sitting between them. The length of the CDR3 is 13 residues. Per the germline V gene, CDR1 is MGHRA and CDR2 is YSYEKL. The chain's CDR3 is CASSQDPRSEQYF. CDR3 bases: TGCGCCAGCAGCCAAGACCCGCGCAGCGAGCAGTACTTC.

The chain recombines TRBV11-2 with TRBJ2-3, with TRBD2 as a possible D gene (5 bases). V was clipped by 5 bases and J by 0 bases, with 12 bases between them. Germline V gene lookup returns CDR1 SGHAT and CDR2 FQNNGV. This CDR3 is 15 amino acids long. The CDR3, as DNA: TGTGCCAGCAGCCGTCGGGGAACTAGCACAGATACGCAGTATTTT. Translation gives CASSRRGTSTDTQYF. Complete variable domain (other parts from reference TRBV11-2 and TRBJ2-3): EAGVAQSPRYKIIEKRQSVAFWCNPISGHATLYWYQQILGQGPKLLIQFQNNGVVDDSQLPKDRFSAERLKGVDSTLKIQPAKLEDSAVYLCASSRRGTSTDTQYFGPGTRLTVL.

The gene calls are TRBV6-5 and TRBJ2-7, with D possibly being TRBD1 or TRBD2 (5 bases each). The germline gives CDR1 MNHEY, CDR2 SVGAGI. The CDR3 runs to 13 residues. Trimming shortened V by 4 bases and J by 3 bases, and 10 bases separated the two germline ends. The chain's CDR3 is CASSLLGDYEQYF. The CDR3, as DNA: TGTGCCAGCAGTTTGTTGGGGGACTACGAGCAGTACTTC.

The CDR3 loop reads CASSVNGYEQYF. The DNA for the CDR3 is TGTGCCAGCAGTGTTAACGGGTACGAGCAGTACTTC. The chain uses TRBV2 and TRBJ2-7, with D unclear. CDR1 and CDR2 from the germline V gene are SNHLY and FYNNEI. The CDR3 has 12 residues. Trimming removed 4 bases from V and 4 bases from J, with 8 bases in between.

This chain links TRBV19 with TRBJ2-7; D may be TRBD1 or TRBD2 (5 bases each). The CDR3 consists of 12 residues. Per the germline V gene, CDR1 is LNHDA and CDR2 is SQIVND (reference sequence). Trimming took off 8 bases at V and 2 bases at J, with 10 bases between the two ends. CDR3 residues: CASAGGAYEQYF. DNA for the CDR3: TGTGCCAGTGCTGGGGGAGCCTACGAGCAGTACTTC.

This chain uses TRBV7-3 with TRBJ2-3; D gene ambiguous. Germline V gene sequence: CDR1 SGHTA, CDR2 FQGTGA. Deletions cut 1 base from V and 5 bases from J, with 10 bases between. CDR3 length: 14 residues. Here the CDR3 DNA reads TGTGCCAGCAGCTTAAGAGCTGCTGGAGATACGCAGTATTTT. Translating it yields CASSLRAAGDTQYF. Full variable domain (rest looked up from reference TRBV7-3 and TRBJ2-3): GAGVSQTPSNKVTEKGKYVELRCDPISGHTALYWYRQSLGQGPEFLIYFQGTGAADDSGLPNDRFFAVRPEGSVSTLKIQRTERGDSAVYLCASSLRAAGDTQYFGPGTRLTVL.

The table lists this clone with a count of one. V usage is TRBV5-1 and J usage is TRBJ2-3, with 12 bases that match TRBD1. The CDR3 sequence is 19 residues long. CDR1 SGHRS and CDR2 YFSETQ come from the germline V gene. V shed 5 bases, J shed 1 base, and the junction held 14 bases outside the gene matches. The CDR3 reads CASRRGTGGAWFGTDTQYF. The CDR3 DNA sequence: TGCGCCAGCAGAAGAGGGACAGGGGGCGCTTGGTTTGGCACAGATACGCAGTATTTT. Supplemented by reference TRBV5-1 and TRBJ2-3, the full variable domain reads KAGVTQTPRYLIKTRGQQVTLSCSPISGHRSVSWYQQTPGQGLQFLFEYFSETQRNKGNFPGRFSGRQFSNSRSEMNVSTLELGDSALYLCASRRGTGGAWFGTDTQYFGPGTRLTVL.

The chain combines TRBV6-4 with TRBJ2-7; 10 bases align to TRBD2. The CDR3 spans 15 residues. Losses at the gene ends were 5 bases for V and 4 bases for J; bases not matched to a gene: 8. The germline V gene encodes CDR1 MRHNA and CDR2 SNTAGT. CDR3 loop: CASSPLAGEGYEQYF. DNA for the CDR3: TGTGCCAGCAGTCCTCTAGCGGGAGAGGGTTACGAGCAGTACTTC.

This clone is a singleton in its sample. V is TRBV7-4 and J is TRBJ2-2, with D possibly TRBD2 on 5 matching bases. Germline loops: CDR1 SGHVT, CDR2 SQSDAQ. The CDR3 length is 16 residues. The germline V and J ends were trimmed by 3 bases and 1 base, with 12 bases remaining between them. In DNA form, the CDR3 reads TGTGCCAGCAGCTTCCCGCGGACTGAGAACACCGGGGAGCTGTTTTTT. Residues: CASSFPRTENTGELFF.

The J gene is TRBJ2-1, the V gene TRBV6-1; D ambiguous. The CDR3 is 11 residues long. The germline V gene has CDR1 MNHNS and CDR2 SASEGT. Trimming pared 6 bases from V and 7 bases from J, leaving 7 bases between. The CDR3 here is CASRRENEQFF. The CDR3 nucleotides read TGTGCCAGCAGACGAGAGAATGAGCAGTTCTTC.

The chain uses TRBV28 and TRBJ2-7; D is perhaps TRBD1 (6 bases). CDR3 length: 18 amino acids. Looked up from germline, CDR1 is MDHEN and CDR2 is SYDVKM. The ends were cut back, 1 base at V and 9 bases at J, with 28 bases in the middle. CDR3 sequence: CASSLFYGQGTEGSLQYF. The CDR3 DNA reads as TGTGCCAGCAGTTTATTTTACGGGCAGGGGACCGAGGGATCACTGCAGTACTTC. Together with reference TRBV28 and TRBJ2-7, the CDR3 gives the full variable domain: DVKVTQSSRYLVKRTGEKVFLECVQDMDHENMFWYRQDPGLGLRLIYFSYDVKMKEKGDIPEGYSVSREKKERFSLILESASTNQTSMYLCASSLFYGQGTEGSLQYFGPGTRLTVT.

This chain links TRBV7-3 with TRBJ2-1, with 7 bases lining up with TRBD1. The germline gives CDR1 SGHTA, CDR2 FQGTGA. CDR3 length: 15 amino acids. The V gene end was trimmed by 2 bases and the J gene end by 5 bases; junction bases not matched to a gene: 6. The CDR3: CASSLVGTAHNEQFF. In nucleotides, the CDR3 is TGTGCCAGCAGCTTAGTTGGGACAGCTCACAATGAGCAGTTCTTC.

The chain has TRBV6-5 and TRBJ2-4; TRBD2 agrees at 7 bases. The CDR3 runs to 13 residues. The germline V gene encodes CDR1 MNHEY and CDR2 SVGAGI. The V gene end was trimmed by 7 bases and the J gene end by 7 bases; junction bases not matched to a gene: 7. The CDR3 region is CASTPGGSNIQYF. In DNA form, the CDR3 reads TGTGCCAGCACCCCCGGCGGGAGCAACATTCAGTACTTC.

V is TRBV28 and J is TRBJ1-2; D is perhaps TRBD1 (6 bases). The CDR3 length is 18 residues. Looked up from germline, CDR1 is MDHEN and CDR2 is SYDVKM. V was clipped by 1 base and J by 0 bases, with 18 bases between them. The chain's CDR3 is CASSLLGAQADPNYGYTF. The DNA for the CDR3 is TGTGCCAGCAGTTTATTGGGGGCCCAGGCAGATCCTAACTATGGCTACACCTTC.

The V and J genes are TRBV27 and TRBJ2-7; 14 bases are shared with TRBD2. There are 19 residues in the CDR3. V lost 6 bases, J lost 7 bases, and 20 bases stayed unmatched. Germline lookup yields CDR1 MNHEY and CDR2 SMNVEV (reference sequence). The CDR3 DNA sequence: TGTGCCAGCAGGACACAGGGGACTAGCGGGAGTAGGATCCCGCGGGAGCAGTACTTC. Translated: CASRTQGTSGSRIPREQYF.

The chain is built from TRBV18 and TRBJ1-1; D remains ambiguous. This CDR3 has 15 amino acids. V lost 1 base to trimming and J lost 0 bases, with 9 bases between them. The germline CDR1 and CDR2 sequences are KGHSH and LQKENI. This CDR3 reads CASSPRNSLNTEAFF. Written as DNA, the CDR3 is TGTGCCAGCTCACCACGAAACAGCCTGAACACTGAAGCTTTCTTT.

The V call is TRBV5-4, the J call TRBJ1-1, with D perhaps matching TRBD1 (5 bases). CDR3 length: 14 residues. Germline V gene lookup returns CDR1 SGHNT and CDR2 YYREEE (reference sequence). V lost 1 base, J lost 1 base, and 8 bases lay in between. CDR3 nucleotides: TGTGCCAGCAGCTTGCGGGACCGGAACACTGAAGCTTTCTTT. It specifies CASSLRDRNTEAFF.

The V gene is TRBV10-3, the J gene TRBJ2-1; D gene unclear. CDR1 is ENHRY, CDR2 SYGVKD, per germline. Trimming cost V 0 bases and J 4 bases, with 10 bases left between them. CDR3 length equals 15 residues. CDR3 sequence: CAISESLAPYNEQFF. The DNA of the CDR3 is TGTGCCATCAGTGAGTCGCTGGCGCCTTACAATGAGCAGTTCTTC.

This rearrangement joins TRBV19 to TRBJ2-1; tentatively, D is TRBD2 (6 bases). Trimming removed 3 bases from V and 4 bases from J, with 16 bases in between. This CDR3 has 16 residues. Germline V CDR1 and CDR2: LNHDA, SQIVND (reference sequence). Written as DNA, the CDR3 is TGTGCCAGTAGTATCATCGGGGGAGTTGGGTACAATGAGCAGTTCTTC. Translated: CASSIIGGVGYNEQFF.

This chain's CDR3 is CASSSTLGGGMYF. The CDR3 DNA follows: TGTGCCAGCAGCTCTACCCTGGGGGGTGGTATGTACTTC. The chain has TRBV7-3 and TRBJ2-7; D may be TRBD2 (6 bases). The germline gives CDR1 SGHTA, CDR2 FQGTGA. CDR3 length: 13 amino acids. V lost 4 bases and J 12 bases, leaving 19 bases between the germline ends.

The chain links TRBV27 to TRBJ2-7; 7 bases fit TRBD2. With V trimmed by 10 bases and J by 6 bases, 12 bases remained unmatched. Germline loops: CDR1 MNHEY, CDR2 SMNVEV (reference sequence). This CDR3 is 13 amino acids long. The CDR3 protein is CATLAAGKGEQYF. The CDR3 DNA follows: TGTGCCACCCTAGCGGCAGGGAAGGGCGAGCAGTACTTC.

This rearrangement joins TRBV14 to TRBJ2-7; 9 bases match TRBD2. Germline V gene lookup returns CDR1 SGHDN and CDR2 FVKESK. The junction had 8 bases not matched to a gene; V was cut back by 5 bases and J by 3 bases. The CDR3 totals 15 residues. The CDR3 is CASSSLASGIYEQYF. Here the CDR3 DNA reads TGTGCCAGCAGCTCCCTGGCTAGCGGGATCTACGAGCAGTACTTC. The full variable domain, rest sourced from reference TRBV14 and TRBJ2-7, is EAGVTQFPSHSVIEKGQTVTLRCDPISGHDNLYWYRRVMGKEIKFLLHFVKESKQDESGMPNNRFLAERTGGTYSTLKVQPAELEDSGVYFCASSSLASGIYEQYFGPGTRLTVT.

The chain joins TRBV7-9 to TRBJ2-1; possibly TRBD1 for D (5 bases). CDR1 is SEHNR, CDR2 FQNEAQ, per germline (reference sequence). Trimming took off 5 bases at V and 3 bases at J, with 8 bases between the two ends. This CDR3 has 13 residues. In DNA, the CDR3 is TGTGCCAGCAGCGGGGCTCTCTACAATGAGCAGTTCTTC. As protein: CASSGALYNEQFF.

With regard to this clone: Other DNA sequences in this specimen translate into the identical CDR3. CDR3 loop: CASSVGGLAYGYTF. As DNA, the CDR3 is TGTGCCAGCAGCGTAGGGGGGCTTGCCTATGGCTACACCTTC. The chain carries TRBV9 and TRBJ1-2, with a tentative D call TRBD1 (6 bases). This CDR3 spans 14 amino acids. Germline CDR1 is SGDLS and CDR2 is YYNGEE. V was trimmed by 0 bases and J by 4 bases, leaving 10 bases between them.

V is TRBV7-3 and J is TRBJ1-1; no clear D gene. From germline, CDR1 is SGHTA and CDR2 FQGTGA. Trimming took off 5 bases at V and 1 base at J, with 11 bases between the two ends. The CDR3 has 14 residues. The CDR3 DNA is TGTGCCAGCAGCCCACAACCCGGGAACACTGAAGCTTTCTTT. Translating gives CASSPQPGNTEAFF. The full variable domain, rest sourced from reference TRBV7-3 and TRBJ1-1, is GAGVSQTPSNKVTEKGKYVELRCDPISGHTALYWYRQSLGQGPEFLIYFQGTGAADDSGLPNDRFFAVRPEGSVSTLKIQRTERGDSAVYLCASSPQPGNTEAFFGQGTRLTVV.

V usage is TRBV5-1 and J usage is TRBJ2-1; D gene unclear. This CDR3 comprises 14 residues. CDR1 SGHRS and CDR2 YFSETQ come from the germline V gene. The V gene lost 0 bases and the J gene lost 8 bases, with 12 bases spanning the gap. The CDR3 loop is CASSLAANSDEQFF. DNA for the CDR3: TGCGCCAGCAGCTTGGCGGCAAACAGCGATGAGCAGTTCTTC.

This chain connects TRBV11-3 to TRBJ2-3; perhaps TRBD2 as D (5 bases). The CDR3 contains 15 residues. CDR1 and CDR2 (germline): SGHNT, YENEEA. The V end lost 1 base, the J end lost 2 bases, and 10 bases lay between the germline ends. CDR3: CASSLVPGNTDTQYF. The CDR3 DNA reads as TGTGCCAGCAGCTTAGTCCCGGGGAACACAGATACGCAGTATTTT.

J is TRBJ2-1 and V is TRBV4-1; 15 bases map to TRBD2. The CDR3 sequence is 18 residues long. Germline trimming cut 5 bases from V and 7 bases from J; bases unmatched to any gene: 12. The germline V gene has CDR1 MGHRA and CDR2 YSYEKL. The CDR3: CASSTPGLAGGRANEQFF. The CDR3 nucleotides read TGCGCCAGCAGCACGCCGGGACTAGCGGGAGGTAGGGCAAATGAGCAGTTCTTC.